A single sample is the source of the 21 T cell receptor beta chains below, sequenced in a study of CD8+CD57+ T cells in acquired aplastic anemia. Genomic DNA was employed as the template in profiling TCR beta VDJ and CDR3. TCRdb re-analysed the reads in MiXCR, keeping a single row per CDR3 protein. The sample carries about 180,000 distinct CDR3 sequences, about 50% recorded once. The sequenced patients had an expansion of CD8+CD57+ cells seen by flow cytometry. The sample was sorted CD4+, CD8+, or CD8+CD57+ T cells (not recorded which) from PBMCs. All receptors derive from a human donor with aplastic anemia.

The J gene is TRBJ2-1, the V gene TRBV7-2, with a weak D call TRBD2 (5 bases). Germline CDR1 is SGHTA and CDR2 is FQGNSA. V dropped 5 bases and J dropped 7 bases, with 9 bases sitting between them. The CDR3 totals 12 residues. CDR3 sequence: CASSPQRNEQFF. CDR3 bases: TGTGCCAGCAGCCCACAGCGGAATGAGCAGTTCTTC.

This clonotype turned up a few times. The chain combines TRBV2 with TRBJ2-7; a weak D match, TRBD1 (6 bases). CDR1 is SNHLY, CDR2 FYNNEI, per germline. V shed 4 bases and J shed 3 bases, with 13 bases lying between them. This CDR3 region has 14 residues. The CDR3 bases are TGTGCCAGCAGTGCCGCGGACAGTAACTACGAGCAGTACTTC. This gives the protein CASSAADSNYEQYF.

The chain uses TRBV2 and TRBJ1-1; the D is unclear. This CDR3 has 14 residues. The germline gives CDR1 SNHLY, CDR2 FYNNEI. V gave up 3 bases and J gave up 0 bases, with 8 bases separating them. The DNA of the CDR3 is TGTGCCAGCAGTGAGGTGGGCATGAACACTGAAGCTTTCTTT. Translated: CASSEVGMNTEAFF.

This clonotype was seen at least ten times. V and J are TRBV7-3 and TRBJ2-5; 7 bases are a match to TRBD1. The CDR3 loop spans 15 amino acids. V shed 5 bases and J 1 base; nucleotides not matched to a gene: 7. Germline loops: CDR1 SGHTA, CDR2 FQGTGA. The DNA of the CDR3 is TGTGCCAGCAGCCCGGGACAGACCTCCCAAGAGACCCAGTACTTC. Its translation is CASSPGQTSQETQYF.

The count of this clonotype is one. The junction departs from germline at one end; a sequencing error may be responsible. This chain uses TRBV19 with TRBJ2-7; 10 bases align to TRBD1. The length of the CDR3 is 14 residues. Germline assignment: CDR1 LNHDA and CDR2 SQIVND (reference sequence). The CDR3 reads CASGMGQGRYEQYF. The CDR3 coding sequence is TGTGCCAGTGGTATGGGACAGGGGCGCTACGAGCAGTACTTC.

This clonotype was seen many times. The CDR3 is CASSESRWETGELFF. In DNA, the CDR3 is TGTGCCAGCAGTGAATCAAGGTGGGAGACCGGGGAGCTGTTTTTT. V usage is TRBV6-1 and J usage is TRBJ2-2, with D perhaps matching TRBD2 (5 bases). The V end was cut by 2 bases, the J end by 5 bases, with 12 bases between. This CDR3 region has 15 residues. CDR1 MNHNS and CDR2 SASEGT come from the germline V gene.

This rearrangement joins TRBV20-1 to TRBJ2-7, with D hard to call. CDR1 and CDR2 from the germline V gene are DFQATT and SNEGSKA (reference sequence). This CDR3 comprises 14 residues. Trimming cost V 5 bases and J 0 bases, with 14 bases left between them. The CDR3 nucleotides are TGCAGTGCTCTCCCGGCGGACCACTCCTACGAGCAGTACTTC. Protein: CSALPADHSYEQYF.

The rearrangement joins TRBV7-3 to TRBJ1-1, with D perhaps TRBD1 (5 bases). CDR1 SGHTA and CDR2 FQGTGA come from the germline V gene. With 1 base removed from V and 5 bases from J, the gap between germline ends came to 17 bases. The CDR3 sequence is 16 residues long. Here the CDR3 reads CASSLIYPGVRTEAFF. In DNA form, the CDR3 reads TGTGCCAGCAGCTTAATTTATCCGGGGGTTCGTACTGAAGCTTTCTTT. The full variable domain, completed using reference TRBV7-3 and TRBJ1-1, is GAGVSQTPSNKVTEKGKYVELRCDPISGHTALYWYRQSLGQGPEFLIYFQGTGAADDSGLPNDRFFAVRPEGSVSTLKIQRTERGDSAVYLCASSLIYPGVRTEAFFGQGTRLTVV.

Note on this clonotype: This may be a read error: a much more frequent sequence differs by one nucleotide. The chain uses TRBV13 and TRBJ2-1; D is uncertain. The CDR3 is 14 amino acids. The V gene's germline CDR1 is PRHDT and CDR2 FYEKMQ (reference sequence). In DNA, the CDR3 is TGTGCCATCAGCTTTAAGGACCCGGTGGCGGAGCAGTTCTTC. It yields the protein CAISFKDPVAEQFF.

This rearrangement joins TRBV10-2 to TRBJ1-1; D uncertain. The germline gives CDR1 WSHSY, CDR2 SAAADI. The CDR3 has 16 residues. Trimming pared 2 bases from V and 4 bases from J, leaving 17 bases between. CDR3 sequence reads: CASSEPKSAIGTEAFF. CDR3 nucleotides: TGCGCCAGCAGTGAGCCCAAATCCGCAATTGGCACTGAAGCTTTCTTT.

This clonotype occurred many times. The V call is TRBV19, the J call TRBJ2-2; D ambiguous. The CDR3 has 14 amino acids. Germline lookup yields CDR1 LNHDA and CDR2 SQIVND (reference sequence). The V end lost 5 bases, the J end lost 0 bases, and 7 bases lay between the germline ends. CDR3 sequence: CASSPSANTGELFF. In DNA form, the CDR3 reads TGTGCCAGTAGTCCATCCGCGAACACCGGGGAGCTGTTTTTT.

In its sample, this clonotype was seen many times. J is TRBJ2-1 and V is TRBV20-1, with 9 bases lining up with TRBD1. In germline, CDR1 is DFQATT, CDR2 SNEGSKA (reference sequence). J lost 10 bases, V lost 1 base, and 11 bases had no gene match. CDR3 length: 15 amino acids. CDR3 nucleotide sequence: TGCAGTGCTAGAGGCGGAGGACAGGGGACCGCGGAGCAGTTCTTC. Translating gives CSARGGGQGTAEQFF.

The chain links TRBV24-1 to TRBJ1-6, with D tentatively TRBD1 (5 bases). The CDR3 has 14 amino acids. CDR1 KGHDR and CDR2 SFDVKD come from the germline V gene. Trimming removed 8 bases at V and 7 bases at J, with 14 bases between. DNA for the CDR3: TGTGCCACCAAGAAGGCAGGGAGAAATTCACCCCTCCACTTT. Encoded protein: CATKKAGRNSPLHF.

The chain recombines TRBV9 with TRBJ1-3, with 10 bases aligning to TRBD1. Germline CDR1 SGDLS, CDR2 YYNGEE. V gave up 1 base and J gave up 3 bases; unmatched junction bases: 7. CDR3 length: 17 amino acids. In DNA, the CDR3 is TGTGCCAGCAGCGTAATCCAAGGGACAGGGGTTGGAAACACCATATATTTT. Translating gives CASSVIQGTGVGNTIYF.

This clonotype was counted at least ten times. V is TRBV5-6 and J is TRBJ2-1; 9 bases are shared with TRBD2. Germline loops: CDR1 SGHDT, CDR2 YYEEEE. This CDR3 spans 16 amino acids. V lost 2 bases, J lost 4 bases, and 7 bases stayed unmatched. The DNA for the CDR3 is TGTGCCAGCAGCTTCGGAAGCGGGGGGACTTACAATGAGCAGTTCTTC. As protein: CASSFGSGGTYNEQFF.

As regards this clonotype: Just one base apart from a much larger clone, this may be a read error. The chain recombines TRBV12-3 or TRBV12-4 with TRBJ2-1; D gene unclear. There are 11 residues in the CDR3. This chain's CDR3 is CASNLLGEQLF. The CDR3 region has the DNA TGTGCCAGCAACCTCCTGGGTGAGCAGCTCTTC.

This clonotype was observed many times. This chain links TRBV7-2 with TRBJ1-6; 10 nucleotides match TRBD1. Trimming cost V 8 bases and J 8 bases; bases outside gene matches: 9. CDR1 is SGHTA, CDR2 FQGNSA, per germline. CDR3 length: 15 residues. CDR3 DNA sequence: TGTGCCAGCCACGCGCCGGGACAGGGGTATTCACCCCTCCACTTT. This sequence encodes CASHAPGQGYSPLHF. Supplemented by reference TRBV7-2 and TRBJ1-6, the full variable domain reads GAGVSQSPSNKVTEKGKDVELRCDPISGHTALYWYRQSLGQGLEFLIYFQGNSAPDKSGLPSDRFSAERTGGSVSTLTIQRTQQEDSAVYLCASHAPGQGYSPLHFGNGTRLTVT.

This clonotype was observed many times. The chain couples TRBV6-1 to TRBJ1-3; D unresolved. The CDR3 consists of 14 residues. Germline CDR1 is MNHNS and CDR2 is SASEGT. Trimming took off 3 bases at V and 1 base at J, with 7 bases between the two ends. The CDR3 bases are TGTGCCAGCAGTGAGCACAGATCTGGAAACACCATATATTTT. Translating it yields CASSEHRSGNTIYF.

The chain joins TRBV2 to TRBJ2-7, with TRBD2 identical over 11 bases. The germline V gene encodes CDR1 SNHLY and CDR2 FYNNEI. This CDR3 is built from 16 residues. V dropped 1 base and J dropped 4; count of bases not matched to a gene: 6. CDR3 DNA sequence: TGTGCCAGCAGTGAAGGACTAGCGGGACTCGGTTACGAGCAGTACTTC. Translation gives CASSEGLAGLGYEQYF.

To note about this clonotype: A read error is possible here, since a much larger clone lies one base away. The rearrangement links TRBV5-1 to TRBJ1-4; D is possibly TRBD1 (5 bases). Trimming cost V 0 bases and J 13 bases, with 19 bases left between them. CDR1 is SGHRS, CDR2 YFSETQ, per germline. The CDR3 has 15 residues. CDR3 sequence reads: CASSLAGGEMRRLFF. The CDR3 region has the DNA TGCGCCAGCAGCTTGGCCGGGGGGGAAATGAGGAGACTGTTTTTT.

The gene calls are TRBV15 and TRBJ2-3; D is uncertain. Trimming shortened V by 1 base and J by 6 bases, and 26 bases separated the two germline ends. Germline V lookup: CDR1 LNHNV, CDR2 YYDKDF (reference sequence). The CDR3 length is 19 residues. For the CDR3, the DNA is TGTGCCACCAGCAGAGTCCCCCCCCCCAAGTGGCGCCGTAGGGATACGCAGTATTTT. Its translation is CATSRVPPPKWRRRDTQYF.